The rows below give T cell receptor beta chains drawn from one sample of a study of blood T cells in healthy people across ages. TCRdb analysed the 5' RACE reads with MiXCR anew, one entry per CDR3 protein. This table holds over 1.5 million distinct CDR3 sequences, roughly 49% found once. The sequenced sample consisted of blood. These receptor sequences come from a woman in her forties in good health. The CDR3 runs from the conserved cysteine through the conserved F or W. D genes are given only for firm matches. Only part of the rows carry a size: once, few, many, or a class if the clone is expanded.

d_gene: TRBD1; abundance: few; j_gene: TRBJ2-5; v_gene: TRBV12-3/TRBV12-4; CDR3nt: TGTGCCAGCAGTTCACCCGGGACAGGGATCGAGGAGACCCAGTACTTC; CDR3aa: CASSSPGTGIEETQYF
d_gene: TRBD1; abundance: few; j_gene: TRBJ2-7; v_gene: TRBV5-1; CDR3nt: TGCGCCAGCAGCTTGATGGTACAGGGGTCACCCTACGAGCAGTACTTC; CDR3aa: CASSLMVQGSPYEQYF
d_gene: TRBD2; abundance: -; j_gene: TRBJ2-5; v_gene: TRBV6-2/TRBV6-3; CDR3nt: TGTGCCAGCAGTACTAGCGGAAAAGAGACCCAGTACTTC; CDR3aa: CASSTSGKETQYF
d_gene: -; abundance: few; j_gene: TRBJ2-5; v_gene: TRBV6-2/TRBV6-3; CDR3nt: TGTGCCAGCAGCCACCTAGGGGTCGTGAGCTCCAACGCCGAGACCCAGTACTTC; CDR3aa: CASSHLGVVSSNAETQYF
d_gene: TRBD2; abundance: few; j_gene: TRBJ2-3; v_gene: TRBV29-1; CDR3nt: TGCAGCGGTAGAGCGGGGGGCCCTATCCCCGCCAACACAGATACGCAGTATTTT; CDR3aa: CSGRAGGPIPANTDTQYF
d_gene: TRBD1; abundance: -; j_gene: TRBJ1-6; v_gene: TRBV27; CDR3nt: TGTGCCAGCAGGACAGGGGGCCATCCACCCCTCCACTTT; CDR3aa: CASRTGGHPPLHF
d_gene: -; abundance: -; j_gene: TRBJ2-1; v_gene: TRBV20-1; CDR3nt: TGCAGTGCTCCGCCGGAGGGGGCATCCTACAATGAGCAGTTCTTC; CDR3aa: CSAPPEGASYNEQFF
d_gene: TRBD1; abundance: -; j_gene: TRBJ2-5; v_gene: TRBV12-3/TRBV12-4; CDR3nt: TGTGCCAGCAGACGACAGGGAAGGCAGACCCAGTACTTC; CDR3aa: CASRRQGRQTQYF
d_gene: TRBD1; abundance: -; j_gene: TRBJ2-3; v_gene: TRBV27; CDR3nt: TGTGCCAGCAGTCGATGGACAGGGGGTGCAGATACGCAGTATTTT; CDR3aa: CASSRWTGGADTQYF
d_gene: TRBD1; abundance: few; j_gene: TRBJ2-7; v_gene: TRBV4-3; CDR3nt: TGCGCCAGCAGCCAAGATCACAGGGGACCTAGCTCCTACGAGCAGTACTTC; CDR3aa: CASSQDHRGPSSYEQYF
d_gene: TRBD1; abundance: -; j_gene: TRBJ2-1; v_gene: TRBV24-1; CDR3nt: TGTGCCACCAGTGATAGCGGACAGGCCTACAATGAGCAGTTCTTC; CDR3aa: CATSDSGQAYNEQFF
d_gene: -; abundance: -; j_gene: TRBJ2-3; v_gene: TRBV6-2/TRBV6-3; CDR3nt: TGTGCCAGCACCTTAATCCCGGCAGGGAGCACAGATACGCAGTATTTT; CDR3aa: CASTLIPAGSTDTQYF
d_gene: TRBD1; abundance: -; j_gene: TRBJ1-1; v_gene: TRBV12-3/TRBV12-4; CDR3nt: TGTGCCAGCAGTTTCTCCCCGGGACAGGGCACTGAAGCTTTCTTT; CDR3aa: CASSFSPGQGTEAFF
d_gene: TRBD1; abundance: -; j_gene: TRBJ1-5; v_gene: TRBV27; CDR3nt: TGTGCCAGCAGTGAGAGGACAGGGGTGAGCAATCAGCCCCAGCATTTT; CDR3aa: CASSERTGVSNQPQHF
d_gene: TRBD2; abundance: -; j_gene: TRBJ2-3; v_gene: TRBV20-1; CDR3nt: TGCGGGCGGGGGAGGGCGACTAGCACAGATACGCAGTATTTT; CDR3aa: CGRGRATSTDTQYF
d_gene: TRBD2; abundance: -; j_gene: TRBJ2-5; v_gene: TRBV15; CDR3nt: TGTGCCACCAGCAGAACGACTAGCGGGGGGGCGGAGACCCAGTACTTC; CDR3aa: CATSRTTSGGAETQYF
d_gene: TRBD2; abundance: -; j_gene: TRBJ2-7; v_gene: TRBV6-2/TRBV6-3; CDR3nt: TGTGCCAGCAGTTACGAGGCGGGGGGGCCAGTCTACGAGCAGTACTTC; CDR3aa: CASSYEAGGPVYEQYF
d_gene: -; abundance: -; j_gene: TRBJ1-5; v_gene: TRBV18; CDR3nt: TGTGCCAGCTCACCAAACTCAGTCGACCAGCCCCAGCATTTT; CDR3aa: CASSPNSVDQPQHF
d_gene: -; abundance: -; j_gene: TRBJ1-5; v_gene: TRBV20-1; CDR3nt: TGCAGTGCTAGTTCGTTCGGCCTTAGCAATCAGCCCCAGCATTTT; CDR3aa: CSASSFGLSNQPQHF
d_gene: TRBD2; abundance: -; j_gene: TRBJ2-5; v_gene: TRBV5-1; CDR3nt: TGCGCCAGCAGCTTGGGCCCAGGACTAGCGGGGGGCCAAGAGACCCAGTACTTC; CDR3aa: CASSLGPGLAGGQETQYF
d_gene: -; abundance: -; j_gene: TRBJ2-1; v_gene: TRBV7-2; CDR3nt: TGTGCCAGCAGCCCCGATCGGCCAAGGCAACAGTTCTTC; CDR3aa: CASSPDRPRQQFF
d_gene: -; abundance: -; j_gene: TRBJ1-2; v_gene: TRBV24-1; CDR3nt: TGTGCCACCAGTGACTCCGACGGAGTCTATGGCTACACCTTC; CDR3aa: CATSDSDGVYGYTF
d_gene: TRBD1; abundance: -; j_gene: TRBJ2-7; v_gene: TRBV6-1; CDR3nt: TGTGCCAGCAGTGACGGGACAGGCCTCTCCTACGAGCAGTACTTC; CDR3aa: CASSDGTGLSYEQYF
d_gene: -; abundance: -; j_gene: TRBJ2-3; v_gene: TRBV6-2/TRBV6-3; CDR3nt: TGTGCCAGCAGTCAAAGGACAGAAGCCACAGATACGCAGTATTTT; CDR3aa: CASSQRTEATDTQYF
d_gene: -; abundance: -; j_gene: TRBJ2-5; v_gene: TRBV20-1; CDR3nt: TGCAGTGCTAGAGGGGTAGCGGAGACCCAGTACTTC; CDR3aa: CSARGVAETQYF
d_gene: TRBD1; abundance: few; j_gene: TRBJ2-7; v_gene: TRBV4-3; CDR3nt: TGCGCCAGCAGCCCTGTAGACGGACAGGGCTACGAGCAGTACTTC; CDR3aa: CASSPVDGQGYEQYF
d_gene: -; abundance: -; j_gene: TRBJ1-1; v_gene: TRBV6-6; CDR3nt: TGTGCCAGCAGCTACGGACTGGGGACCACTGAAGCTTTCTTT; CDR3aa: CASSYGLGTTEAFF